This section outlines one T cell receptor beta chain sequence together with its context. The entry originates in a study of blood T cell repertoires in COVID-19. In the study overall: Sources were T cells, B-cell-depleted T cells, or PBMCs; the material itself was cDNA or gDNA.

In the authors' methods: The authors estimated nucleated cell counts from reference gene primer amplification. The table came from immunoSEQ multiplex PCR; TCRdb's copy has only in-frame clones and leaves some out. The V and J calls and the clone size are those of that table, but D and trimming were determined from the DNA. The sample has 150,000 to 200,000 clones; about 89% are singletons. This CDR3 spans 12 amino acids. V lost 3 bases to trimming and J lost 3 bases, with 7 bases between them. CDR1 is SGHNT, CDR2 YYREEE, per germline (reference sequence). The specimen was peripheral blood. The chain combines TRBV5-4 with TRBJ2-7; unclear D gene. The source is a man between 65 and 79 years old with acute or convalescent COVID-19. The chain's CDR3 is CASSSPGYEQYF. Written as DNA, the CDR3 is TGTGCCAGCAGCTCGCCCGGCTACGAGCAGTACTTC.